The next 6 T cell receptor beta chains were all read from a single sample in a study of PD-1 blockade in classical Hodgkin lymphoma. Clones were read by immunoSEQ multiplex PCR, and TCRdb kept only the in-frame ones, dropping some. The profile covers 45,000 to 65,000 clones, with just under 75% appearing a single time and about 15% taken by the ten largest. Each patient experienced a relapse that followed autologous stem cell transplantation, and brentuximab vedotin exposure varied. The input for sequencing was peripheral blood mononuclear cells (PBMCs), taken before the second cycle of nivolumab. Source of these receptors: a human donor with classical Hodgkin lymphoma.

The chain has TRBV11-2 and TRBJ1-2; D remains unclear. The V gene's germline CDR1 is SGHAT and CDR2 FQNNGV. The V end was cut by 4 bases, the J end by 1 base, with 10 bases between. The CDR3 extends over 14 amino acids. CDR3 nucleotide sequence: TGTGCCAGCAGCTACATCCTGGTTAACTATGGCTACACCTTC. This encodes CASSYILVNYGYTF.

The rearrangement uses TRBV28 and TRBJ2-1; D not resolved. This CDR3 has 13 residues. Germline V gives CDR1 MDHEN, CDR2 SYDVKM. V was clipped by 7 bases and J by 0 bases, with 7 bases between them. Here the CDR3 reads CASNWGSYNEQFF. For the CDR3, the DNA is TGTGCCAGCAATTGGGGCTCCTACAATGAGCAGTTCTTC.

This chain links TRBV29-1 with TRBJ2-1, with 9 bases fitting TRBD2. CDR1 is SQVTM, CDR2 ANQGSEA, per germline. The length of the CDR3 is 15 residues. J lost 9 bases, V lost 3 bases, and 12 bases had no gene match. CDR3 DNA: TGCAGCGTTGATGGATTGACTAGCGGAATGATTGAGCAGTTCTTC. This gives the protein CSVDGLTSGMIEQFF.

The V and J genes are TRBV6-1 and TRBJ2-3; D is unclear. With 9 bases removed from V and 3 bases from J, the gap between germline ends came to 7 bases. The CDR3 consists of 11 residues. Germline CDR1 is MNHNS and CDR2 is SASEGT. In nucleotides, the CDR3 is TGTGCCAGTGGGGTTACAGATACGCAGTATTTT. Protein product: CASGVTDTQYF.

The J gene is TRBJ1-2, the V gene TRBV19, with 9 bases fitting TRBD1. The germline V gene has CDR1 LNHDA and CDR2 SQIVND (reference sequence). J was trimmed by 2 bases and V by 6 bases; bases with no gene match: 4. This CDR3 has 14 residues. The DNA of the CDR3 is TGTGCCAGTAGACGGACAGGGGCGAACTATGGCTACACCTTC. Translated, it gives CASRRTGANYGYTF.

This clone was found a few times. The chain recombines TRBV6-6 with TRBJ1-5; D unclear. This CDR3 comprises 13 residues. Germline CDR1 and CDR2: MNHNY and SVGAGI (reference sequence). V lost 4 bases and J lost 3, with 7 bases in between. The CDR3: CASSSPFNQPQHF. As DNA, the CDR3 is TGTGCCAGCAGTTCCCCCTTCAATCAGCCCCAGCATTTT.